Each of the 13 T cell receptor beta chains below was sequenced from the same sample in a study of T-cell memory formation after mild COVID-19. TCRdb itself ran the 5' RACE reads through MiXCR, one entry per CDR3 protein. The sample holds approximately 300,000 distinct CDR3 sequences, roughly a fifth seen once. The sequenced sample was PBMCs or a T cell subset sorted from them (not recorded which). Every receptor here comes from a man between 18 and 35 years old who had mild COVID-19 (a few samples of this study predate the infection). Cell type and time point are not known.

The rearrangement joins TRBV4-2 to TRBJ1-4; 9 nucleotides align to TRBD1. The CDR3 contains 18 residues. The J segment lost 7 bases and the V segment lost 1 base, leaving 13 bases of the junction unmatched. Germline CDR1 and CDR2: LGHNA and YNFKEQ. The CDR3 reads CASSQAVQVGTGIEKLFF. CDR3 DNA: TGTGCCAGCAGCCAAGCGGTTCAAGTCGGGACAGGGATTGAAAAACTGTTTTTT.

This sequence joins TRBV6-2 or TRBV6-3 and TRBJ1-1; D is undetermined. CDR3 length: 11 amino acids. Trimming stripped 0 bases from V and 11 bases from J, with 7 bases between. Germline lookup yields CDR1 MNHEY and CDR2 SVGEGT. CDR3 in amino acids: CASSYSRAAFF. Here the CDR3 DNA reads TGTGCCAGCAGTTACTCGAGAGCCGCTTTCTTT.

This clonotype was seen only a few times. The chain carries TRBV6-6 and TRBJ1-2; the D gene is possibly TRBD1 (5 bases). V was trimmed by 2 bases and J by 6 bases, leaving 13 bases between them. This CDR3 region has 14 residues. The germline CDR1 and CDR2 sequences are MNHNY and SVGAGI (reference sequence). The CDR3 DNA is TGTGCCAGCAGTTACCCCCGGGGCAGGGATGGCTACACCTTC. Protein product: CASSYPRGRDGYTF.

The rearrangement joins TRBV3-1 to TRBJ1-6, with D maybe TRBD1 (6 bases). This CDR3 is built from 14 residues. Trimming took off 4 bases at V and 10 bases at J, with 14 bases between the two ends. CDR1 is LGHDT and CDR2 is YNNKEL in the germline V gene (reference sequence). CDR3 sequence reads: CASSRGLGYSPLHF. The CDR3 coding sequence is TGTGCCAGCAGCCGGGGGCTGGGTTACTCACCCCTCCACTTT.

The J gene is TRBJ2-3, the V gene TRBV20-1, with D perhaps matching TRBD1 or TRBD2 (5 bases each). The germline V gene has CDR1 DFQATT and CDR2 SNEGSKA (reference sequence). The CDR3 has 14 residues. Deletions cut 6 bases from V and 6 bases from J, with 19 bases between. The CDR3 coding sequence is TGCAGTGCGCCGCTCGAGGGGACGTGGGATACGCAGTATTTT. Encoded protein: CSAPLEGTWDTQYF.

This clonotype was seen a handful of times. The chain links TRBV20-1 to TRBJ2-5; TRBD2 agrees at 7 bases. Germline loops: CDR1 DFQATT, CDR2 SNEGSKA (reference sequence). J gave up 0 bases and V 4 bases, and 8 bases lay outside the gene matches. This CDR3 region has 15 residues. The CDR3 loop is CSATGLHSYQETQYF. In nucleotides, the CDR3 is TGCAGTGCTACGGGACTACATTCGTACCAAGAGACCCAGTACTTC.

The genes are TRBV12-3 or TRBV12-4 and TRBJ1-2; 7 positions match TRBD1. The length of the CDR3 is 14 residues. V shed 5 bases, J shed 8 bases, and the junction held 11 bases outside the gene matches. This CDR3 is CASSPQTGPGGYTF. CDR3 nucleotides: TGTGCCAGCAGTCCTCAGACAGGGCCGGGCGGCTACACCTTC.

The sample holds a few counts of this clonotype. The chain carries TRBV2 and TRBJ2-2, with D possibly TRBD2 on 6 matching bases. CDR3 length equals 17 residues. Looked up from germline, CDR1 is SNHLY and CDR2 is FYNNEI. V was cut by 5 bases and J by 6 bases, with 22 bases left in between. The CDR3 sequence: CASSQPRPGVNAGELFF. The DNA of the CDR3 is TGTGCCAGCAGTCAACCCCGACCGGGGGTAAACGCCGGGGAGCTGTTTTTT.

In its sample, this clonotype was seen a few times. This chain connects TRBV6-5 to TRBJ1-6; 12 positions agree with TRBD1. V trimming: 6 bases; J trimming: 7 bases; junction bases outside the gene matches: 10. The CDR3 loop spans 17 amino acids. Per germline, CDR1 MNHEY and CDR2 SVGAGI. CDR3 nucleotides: TGTGCCAGCAGGTCGGGACAGGGGGCTCCCGCCAATTCACCCCTCCACTTT. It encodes CASRSGQGAPANSPLHF.

As DNA, the CDR3 is TGTGCCAGCAGCTTAGCGGGGTTAAACATGGATACGCAGTATTTT. This codes for CASSLAGLNMDTQYF. The J gene is TRBJ2-3, the V gene TRBV7-8; D gene unclear. The V gene lost 0 bases and the J gene lost 6 bases, with 13 bases spanning the gap. CDR1 SGHVS and CDR2 FQNEAQ come from the germline V gene. The CDR3 covers 15 residues.

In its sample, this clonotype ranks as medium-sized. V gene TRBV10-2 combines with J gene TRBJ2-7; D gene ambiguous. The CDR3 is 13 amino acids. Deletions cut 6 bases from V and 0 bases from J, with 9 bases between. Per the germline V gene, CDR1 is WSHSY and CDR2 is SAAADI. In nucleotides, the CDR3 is TGCGCCAGCAGGCCTGGGGACTCCTACGAGCAGTACTTC. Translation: CASRPGDSYEQYF.

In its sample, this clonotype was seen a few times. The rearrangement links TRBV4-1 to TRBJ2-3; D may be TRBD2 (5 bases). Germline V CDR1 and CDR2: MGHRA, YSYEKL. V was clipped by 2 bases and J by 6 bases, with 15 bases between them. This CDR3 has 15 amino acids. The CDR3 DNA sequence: TGCGCCAGCAGCCAACTTGGACTGAAAGGTGATACGCAGTATTTT. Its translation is CASSQLGLKGDTQYF.

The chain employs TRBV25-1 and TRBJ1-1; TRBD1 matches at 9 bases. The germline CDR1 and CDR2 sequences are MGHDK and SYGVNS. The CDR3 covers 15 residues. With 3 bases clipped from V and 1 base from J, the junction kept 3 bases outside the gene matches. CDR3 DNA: TGTGCCAGCAGTGATCCGGGACAGGGGAACACTGAAGCTTTCTTT. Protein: CASSDPGQGNTEAFF.